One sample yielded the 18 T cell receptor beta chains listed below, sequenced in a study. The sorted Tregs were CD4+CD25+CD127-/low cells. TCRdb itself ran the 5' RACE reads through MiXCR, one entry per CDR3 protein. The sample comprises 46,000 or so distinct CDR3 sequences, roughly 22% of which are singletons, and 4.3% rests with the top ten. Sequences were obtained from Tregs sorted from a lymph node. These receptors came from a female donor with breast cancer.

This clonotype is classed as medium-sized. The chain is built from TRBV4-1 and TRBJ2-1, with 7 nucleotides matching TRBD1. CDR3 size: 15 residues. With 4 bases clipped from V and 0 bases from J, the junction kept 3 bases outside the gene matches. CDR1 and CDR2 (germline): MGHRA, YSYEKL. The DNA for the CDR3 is TGCGCCAGCAGCCCGGGACAGAGCTCCTACAATGAGCAGTTCTTC. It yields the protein CASSPGQSSYNEQFF.

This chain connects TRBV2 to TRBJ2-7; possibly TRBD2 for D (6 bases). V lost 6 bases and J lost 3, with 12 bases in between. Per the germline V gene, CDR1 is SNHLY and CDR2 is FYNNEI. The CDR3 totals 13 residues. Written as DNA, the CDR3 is TGTGCCAGCAGGGACGGGACTCTCTACGAGCAGTACTTC. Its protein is CASRDGTLYEQYF.

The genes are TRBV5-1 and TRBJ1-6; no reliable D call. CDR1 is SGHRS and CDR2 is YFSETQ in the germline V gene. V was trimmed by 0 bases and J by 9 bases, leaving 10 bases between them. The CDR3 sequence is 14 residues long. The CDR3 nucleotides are TGCGCCAGCAGCTTGGAACAGTATCGTTCACCCCTCCACTTT. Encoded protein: CASSLEQYRSPLHF.

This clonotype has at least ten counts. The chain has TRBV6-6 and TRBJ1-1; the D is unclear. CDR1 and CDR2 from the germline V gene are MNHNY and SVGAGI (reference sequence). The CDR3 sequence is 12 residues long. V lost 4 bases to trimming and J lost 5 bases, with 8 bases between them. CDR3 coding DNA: TGTGCCAGCAGTTCTCGGTTTACTGAAGCTTTCTTT. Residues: CASSSRFTEAFF.

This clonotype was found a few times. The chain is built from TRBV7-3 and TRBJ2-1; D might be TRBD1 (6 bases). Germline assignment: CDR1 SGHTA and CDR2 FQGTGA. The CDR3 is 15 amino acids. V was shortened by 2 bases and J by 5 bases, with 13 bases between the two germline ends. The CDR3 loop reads CASSLSGDEHNEQFF. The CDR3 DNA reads TGTGCCAGCAGCTTATCAGGGGACGAACACAATGAGCAGTTCTTC.

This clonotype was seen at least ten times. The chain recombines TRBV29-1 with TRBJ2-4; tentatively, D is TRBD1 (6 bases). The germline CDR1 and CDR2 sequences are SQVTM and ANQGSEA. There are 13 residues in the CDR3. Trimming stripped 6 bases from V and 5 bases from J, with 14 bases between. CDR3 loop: CSVGTPDQNIQYF. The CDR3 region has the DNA TGCAGCGTCGGGACACCTGATCAAAACATTCAGTACTTC.

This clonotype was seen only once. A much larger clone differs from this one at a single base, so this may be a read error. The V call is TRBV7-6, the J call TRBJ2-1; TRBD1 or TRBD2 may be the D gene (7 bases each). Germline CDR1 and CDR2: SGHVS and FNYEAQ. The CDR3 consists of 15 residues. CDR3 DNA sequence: TGTGCCGGCAGCTCTCGAGGCCGACAGGGACTAGAGCAGTTCTTC. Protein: CAGSSRGRQGLEQFF. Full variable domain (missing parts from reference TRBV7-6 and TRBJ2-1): GAGVSQSPRYKVTKRGQDVALRCDPISGHVSLYWYRQALGQGPEFLTYFNYEAQQDKSGLPNDRFSAERPEGSISTLTIQRTEQRDSAMYRCAGSSRGRQGLEQFFGPGTRLTVL.

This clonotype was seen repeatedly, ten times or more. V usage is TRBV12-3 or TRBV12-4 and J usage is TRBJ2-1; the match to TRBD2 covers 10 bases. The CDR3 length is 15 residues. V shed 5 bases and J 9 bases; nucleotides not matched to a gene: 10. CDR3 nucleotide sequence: TGTGCCAGCAGTGCATTAAGCGGGAGGGCCAGTGAGCAGTTCTTC. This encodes CASSALSGRASEQFF.

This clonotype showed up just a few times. This CDR3 is CASSFGFGSETQYF. CDR3 nucleotide sequence: TGCGCCAGCAGCTTCGGTTTCGGGTCGGAGACCCAGTACTTC. The chain uses TRBV5-1 and TRBJ2-5; D remains ambiguous. CDR3 length: 14 amino acids. V was pared by 2 bases and J by 5 bases, with 13 bases between. From germline, CDR1 is SGHRS and CDR2 YFSETQ.

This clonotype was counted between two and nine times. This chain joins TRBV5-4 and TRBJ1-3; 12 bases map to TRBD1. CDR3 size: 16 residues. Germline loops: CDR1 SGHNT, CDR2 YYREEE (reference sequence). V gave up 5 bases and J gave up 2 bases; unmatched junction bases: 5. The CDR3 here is CASSSGTGGAGNTIYF. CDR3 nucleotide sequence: TGTGCCAGCAGTTCCGGGACAGGGGGCGCTGGAAACACCATATATTTT.

CDR3 loop: CASSPGAGYRLDEQYF. The CDR3 nucleotides read TGTGCCAGCAGTCCCGGGGCGGGGTATCGATTGGACGAGCAGTACTTC. V usage is TRBV27 and J usage is TRBJ2-7, with a possible D match to TRBD2 (6 bases). Looked up from germline, CDR1 is MNHEY and CDR2 is SMNVEV (reference sequence). The germline V and J ends were trimmed by 5 bases and 5 bases, with 22 bases remaining between them. The CDR3 spans 16 residues.

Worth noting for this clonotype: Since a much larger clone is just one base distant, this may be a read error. The CDR3 here is CATTTPASGRDEQFF. As DNA, the CDR3 is TGTGCCACCACTACTCCGGCTAGCGGGCGTGATGAGCAGTTCTTC. The gene calls are TRBV15 and TRBJ2-1, with TRBD2 identical over 8 bases. The CDR3 is 15 residues long. Trimming cost V 7 bases and J 8 bases; bases outside gene matches: 13. Germline V lookup: CDR1 LNHNV, CDR2 YYDKDF (reference sequence).

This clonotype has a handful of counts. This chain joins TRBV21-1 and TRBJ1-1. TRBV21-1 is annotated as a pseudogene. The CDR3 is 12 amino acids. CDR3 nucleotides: TGTGCCAGCAGCAAAGACGGGCAGGAAGCTTTCTTT. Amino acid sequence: CASSKDGQEAFF.

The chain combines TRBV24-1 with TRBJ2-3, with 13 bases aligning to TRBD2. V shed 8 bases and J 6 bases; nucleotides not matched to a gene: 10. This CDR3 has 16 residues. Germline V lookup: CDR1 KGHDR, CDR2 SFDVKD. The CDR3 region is CATTGTSGAERDTQYF. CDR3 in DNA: TGTGCCACCACCGGGACTAGCGGGGCCGAAAGGGATACGCAGTATTTT.

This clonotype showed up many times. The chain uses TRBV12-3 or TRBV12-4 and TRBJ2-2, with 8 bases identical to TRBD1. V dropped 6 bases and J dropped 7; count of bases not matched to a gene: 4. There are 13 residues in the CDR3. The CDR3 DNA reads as TGTGCCAGCAGCCTGACAGGGGACGGGGAGCTGTTTTTT. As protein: CASSLTGDGELFF.

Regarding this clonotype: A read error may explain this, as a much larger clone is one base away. The CDR3, as DNA: TGCGCCAGCAGCCTCTTAACTGAATCCTACAATGAGCAGTTCTTC. Amino acid sequence: CASSLLTESYNEQFF. This rearrangement joins TRBV5-1 to TRBJ2-1; D unresolved. There are 15 residues in the CDR3. Trimming left V 4 bases short and J 1 base short, with 12 bases between. Germline CDR1 reads SGHRS; CDR2 reads YFSETQ.

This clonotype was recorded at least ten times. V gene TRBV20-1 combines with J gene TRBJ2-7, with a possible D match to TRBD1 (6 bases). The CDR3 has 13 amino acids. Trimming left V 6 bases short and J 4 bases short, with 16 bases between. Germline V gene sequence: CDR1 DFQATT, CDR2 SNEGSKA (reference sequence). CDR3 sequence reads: CSAGPGRGYEQYF. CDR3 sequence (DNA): TGCAGTGCGGGTCCGGGTAGGGGGTACGAGCAGTACTTC.

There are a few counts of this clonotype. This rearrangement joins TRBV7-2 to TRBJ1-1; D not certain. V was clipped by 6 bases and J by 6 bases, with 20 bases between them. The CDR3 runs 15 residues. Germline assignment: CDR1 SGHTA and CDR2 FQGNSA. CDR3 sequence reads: CASSPFPTRPPEAFF. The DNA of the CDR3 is TGTGCCAGCAGTCCATTCCCCACCAGGCCCCCTGAAGCTTTCTTT.